This record concerns one TCR beta chain sequence. Its antigen is not identified. The PCR contained 60 Vbeta and 13 Jbeta primers. Using immunoSEQ multiplex PCR, the repertoire was profiled, and TCRdb retains in-frame clones only, with some absent. The data hold some 90,000 clones, with under 85% observed a single time. This sample is drawn from a study of cytomegalovirus exposure and HLA in healthy donors. General study findings and limits: Some highly shared sequence variants likely arose as a pipeline artifact. Listed as cytomegalovirus-associated were 150 to 200 TCR beta chains.

CDR3 size: 15 residues. Germline V gene data show CDR1 as LNHDA and CDR2 as SQIVND (reference sequence). The J segment lost 3 bases and the V segment lost 5 bases, leaving 9 bases of the junction unmatched. It was healthy bone marrow donors who served as donors. The chain combines TRBV19 with TRBJ2-7; 8 nucleotides align to TRBD1. Sequencing used PBMCs. The receptor was derived from a female donor in good health and CMV-seropositive. The CDR3 loop is CASSDRRGRIYEQYF. The CDR3 bases are TGTGCCAGTAGTGACCGCAGGGGGCGCATCTACGAGCAGTACTTC.